This note documents a single TCR beta chain sequence. The data were taken from a study of technical replicates of blood from a few donors. Produced via immunoSEQ multiplex PCR; TCRdb's table is partial and in-frame only. The sample lists tens of thousands of clones; just over 90% were seen once. CDR3 length: 14 residues. V lost 2 bases to trimming and J lost 1 base, with 8 bases between them. Germline V lookup: CDR1 MNHEY, CDR2 SVGAGI. The sequenced sample consisted of PBMCs. The clonotype was recovered from a human donor in good health. Some clones in this sample may be carry-over from other donors' samples. J is TRBJ1-1 and V is TRBV6-5; possible D gene TRBD1, 5 bases. CDR3 DNA: TGTGCCAGCAGTTACCGCGGGACGAACACTGAAGCTTTCTTT. This gives the protein CASSYRGTNTEAFF.